The 9 T cell receptor beta chains reported below all come from one sample, sequenced in a study of T cell repertoires in cytomegalovirus infection. These TCRs are of unknown antigen specificity. TCRdb processed the reads anew with MiXCR; each CDR3 protein has one entry. In the table there are nearly 700,000 distinct CDR3 sequences, around a third of which are singletons. The sample consisted of cultured PBMCs, taken from culture after CMV antigen stimulation. These receptors were taken from a human donor in good health (CMV status not recorded). Some clones in this sample may be carry-over from other donors' samples.

The chain couples TRBV7-8 to TRBJ2-3, with a weak D call TRBD2 (7 bases). The germline V gene encodes CDR1 SGHVS and CDR2 FQNEAQ. Trimming left V 5 bases short and J 0 bases short, with 27 bases between. The CDR3 has 20 amino acids. CDR3 loop: CASSLFWVTGGLTSTDTQYF. The CDR3 nucleotides read TGTGCCAGCAGCCTATTTTGGGTGACCGGGGGGCTGACTAGCACAGATACGCAGTATTTT.

This clonotype was recorded a few times. The V gene is TRBV7-8, the J gene TRBJ1-5, with no clear D. This CDR3 contains 14 residues. The V end lost 4 bases, the J end lost 2 bases, and 9 bases lay between the germline ends. Looked up from germline, CDR1 is SGHVS and CDR2 is FQNEAQ. This CDR3 is CASSSTARNQPQHF. CDR3 nucleotide sequence: TGTGCCAGCAGCTCAACGGCCCGCAATCAGCCCCAGCATTTT.

This clonotype was seen only a few times. V and J are TRBV6-1 and TRBJ1-2, with D tentatively TRBD1 (5 bases). The CDR3 totals 15 residues. The germline V gene has CDR1 MNHNS and CDR2 SASEGT. Trimming shortened V by 1 base and J by 7 bases, and 16 bases separated the two germline ends. The CDR3 sequence is CASSEGAWAGTGYTF. CDR3 in DNA: TGTGCCAGCAGTGAAGGGGCTTGGGCAGGGACTGGCTACACCTTC.

The chain recombines TRBV6-8 with TRBJ2-3; D call uncertain. Per germline, CDR1 MNHGY and CDR2 SAAAGT. The CDR3 loop spans 15 amino acids. Trimming took 6 bases from V and 2 from J, leaving 15 bases between them. CDR3 in DNA: TGTGCCAGCAGCCGCTACCAGTCACACACAGATACGCAGTATTTT. Its translation: CASSRYQSHTDTQYF.

The rearrangement links TRBV7-8 to TRBJ1-6, with D possibly TRBD1 on 5 matching bases. The CDR3 has 13 residues. Trimming removed 5 bases at V and 15 bases at J, with 17 bases between. CDR1 is SGHVS and CDR2 is FQNEAQ in the germline V gene. Here the CDR3 DNA reads TGTGCCAGCAGCCTCCTCATCGGGGCGGGCCTCCACTTT. As protein: CASSLLIGAGLHF.

This chain links TRBV12-3 or TRBV12-4 with TRBJ2-1; 9 bases are shared with TRBD1. There are 14 residues in the CDR3. V was clipped by 6 bases and J by 8 bases; unmatched bases: 8. CDR3 residues: CASSPPGQGYEQFF. In DNA form, the CDR3 reads TGTGCCAGCAGCCCTCCGGGACAGGGATATGAGCAGTTCTTC.

The table lists this clonotype with a few counts. The CDR3 sequence: CASSQARDTGELFF. The CDR3 DNA sequence: TGCGCCAGCAGCCAAGCCCGGGACACCGGGGAGCTGTTTTTT. V and J are TRBV4-1 and TRBJ2-2; D unresolved. CDR1 is MGHRA and CDR2 is YSYEKL in the germline V gene. The CDR3 consists of 14 residues. The V end lost 1 base, the J end lost 3 bases, and 6 bases lay between the germline ends.

The chain is built from TRBV15 and TRBJ2-3; 9 positions agree with TRBD2. The CDR3 is made up of 16 amino acids. The ends lost 3 bases at V and 2 bases at J; junction bases unmatched: 6. From germline, CDR1 is LNHNV and CDR2 YYDKDF (reference sequence). The CDR3 coding sequence is TGTGCCACCAGCAGGAGAGCGGGAGGACCCACAGATACGCAGTATTTT. It yields the protein CATSRRAGGPTDTQYF.

This clonotype was recorded many times. The V and J genes are TRBV7-2 and TRBJ2-1, with 13 bases matching TRBD2. Germline assignment: CDR1 SGHTA and CDR2 FQGNSA. The CDR3 runs 15 residues. Trimming took 5 bases from V and 9 from J; bases not matched to a gene: 7. In nucleotides, the CDR3 is TGTGCCAGCAGCCTAAGACTAGCGGGAGGTAGTGAGCAGTTCTTC. It specifies CASSLRLAGGSEQFF.